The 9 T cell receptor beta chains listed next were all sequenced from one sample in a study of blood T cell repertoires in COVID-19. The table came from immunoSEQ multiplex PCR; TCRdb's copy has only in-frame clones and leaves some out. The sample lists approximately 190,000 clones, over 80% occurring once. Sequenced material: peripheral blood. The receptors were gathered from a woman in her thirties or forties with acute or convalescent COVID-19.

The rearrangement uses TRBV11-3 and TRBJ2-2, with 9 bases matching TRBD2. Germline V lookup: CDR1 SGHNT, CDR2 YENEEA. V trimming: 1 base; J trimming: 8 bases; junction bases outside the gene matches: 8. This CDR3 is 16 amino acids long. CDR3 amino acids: CASSLVPAGGPGELFF. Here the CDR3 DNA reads TGTGCCAGCAGCTTAGTTCCAGCGGGGGGCCCGGGGGAGCTGTTTTTT.

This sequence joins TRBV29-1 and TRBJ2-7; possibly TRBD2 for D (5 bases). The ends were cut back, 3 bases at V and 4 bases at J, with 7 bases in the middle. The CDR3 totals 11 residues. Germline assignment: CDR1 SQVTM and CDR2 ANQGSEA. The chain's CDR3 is CSVESGYEQYF. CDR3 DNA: TGCAGCGTTGAGTCGGGGTACGAGCAGTACTTC.

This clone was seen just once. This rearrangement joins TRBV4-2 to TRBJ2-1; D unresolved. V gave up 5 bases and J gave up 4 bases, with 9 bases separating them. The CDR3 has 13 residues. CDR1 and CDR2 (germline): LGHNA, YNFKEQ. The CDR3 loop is CASSVAPYNEQFF. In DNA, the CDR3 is TGTGCCAGCAGCGTAGCCCCATACAATGAGCAGTTCTTC.

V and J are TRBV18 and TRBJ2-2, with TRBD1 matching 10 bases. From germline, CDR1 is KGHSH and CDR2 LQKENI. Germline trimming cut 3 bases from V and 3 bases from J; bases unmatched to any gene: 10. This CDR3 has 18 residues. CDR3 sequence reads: CASSPRDRGSLYTGELFF. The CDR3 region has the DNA TGTGCCAGCTCACCCCGGGACAGGGGCAGTTTGTACACCGGGGAGCTGTTTTTT.

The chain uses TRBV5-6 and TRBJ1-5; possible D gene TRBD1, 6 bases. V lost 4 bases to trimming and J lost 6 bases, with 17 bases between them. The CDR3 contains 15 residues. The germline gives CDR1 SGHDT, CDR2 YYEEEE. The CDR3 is CASSPTGIPGQPQHF. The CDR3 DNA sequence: TGTGCCAGCAGCCCCACAGGGATTCCGGGTCAGCCCCAGCATTTT.

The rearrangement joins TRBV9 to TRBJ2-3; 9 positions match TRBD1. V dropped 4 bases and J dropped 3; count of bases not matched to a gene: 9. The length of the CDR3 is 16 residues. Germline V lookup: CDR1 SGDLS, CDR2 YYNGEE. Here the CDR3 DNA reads TGTGCCAGCAGCTCAAGGACCGGGACAGGGACAGATACGCAGTATTTT. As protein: CASSSRTGTGTDTQYF.

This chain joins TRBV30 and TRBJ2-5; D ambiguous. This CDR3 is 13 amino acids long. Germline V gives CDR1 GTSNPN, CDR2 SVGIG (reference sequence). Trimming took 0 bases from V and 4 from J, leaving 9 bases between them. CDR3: CAWSVLGRETQYF. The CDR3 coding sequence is TGTGCCTGGAGTGTACTGGGCAGAGAGACCCAGTACTTC.

The CDR3 region has the DNA TGCGCCAGCAGCTTGTTTTTGGGGCCCAATCAGCCCCAGCATTTT. It yields the protein CASSLFLGPNQPQHF. V and J are TRBV5-1 and TRBJ1-5; weak D call: TRBD1 (5 bases). CDR3 size: 15 residues. Germline CDR1 is SGHRS and CDR2 is YFSETQ. Deletions cut 1 base from V and 3 bases from J, with 11 bases between.

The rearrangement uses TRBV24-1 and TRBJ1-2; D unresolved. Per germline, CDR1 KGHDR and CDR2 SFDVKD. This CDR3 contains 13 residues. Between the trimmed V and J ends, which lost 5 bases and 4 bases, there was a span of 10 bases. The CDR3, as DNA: TGTGCCACCAGTGCAGGTTTAAGCTATGGCTACACCTTC. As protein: CATSAGLSYGYTF.